This T cell receptor (beta chain) was captured by sequencing in a study of beta chain features in type 1 diabetes. Whole-study results and caveats: Type 1 diabetes patients had TCRB CDR3s that were shorter (moderately but significantly so) in all four CD4+ subsets. Sequencing from cDNA could over-represent high-TCR-expressing cells.

Of note for this clone: What it recognizes is unknown.

Each donor gave one heparinised blood draw averaging about 110 mL. The CDR3 sequence is 15 residues long. Trimming removed 5 bases at V and 1 base at J, with 12 bases between. Germline V gene sequence: CDR1 SGHTA, CDR2 FQGNSA. The study reverse transcribed the entire isolated RNA, so it sequenced expressed TCRB transcripts. Data came from immunoSEQ multiplex PCR; TCRdb stores just in-frame clones and leaves some out. The sample has 970,000 or so clones; roughly 15% are singletons. The origin of this receptor is a woman in her late teens or twenties in good health. The specimen was naive CD4+ T cells from blood. The chain combines TRBV7-2 with TRBJ2-1; possibly TRBD2 for D (5 bases). DNA of the CDR3: TGTGCCAGCAGCCCAGCGGTGGGTTCCTACAATGAGCAGTTCTTC. This encodes CASSPAVGSYNEQFF. Using reference TRBV7-2 and TRBJ2-1 for the parts outside the CDR3, the full variable domain is GAGVSQSPSNKVTEKGKDVELRCDPISGHTALYWYRQSLGQGLEFLIYFQGNSAPDKSGLPSDRFSAERTGGSVSTLTIQRTQQEDSAVYLCASSPAVGSYNEQFFGPGTRLTVL.